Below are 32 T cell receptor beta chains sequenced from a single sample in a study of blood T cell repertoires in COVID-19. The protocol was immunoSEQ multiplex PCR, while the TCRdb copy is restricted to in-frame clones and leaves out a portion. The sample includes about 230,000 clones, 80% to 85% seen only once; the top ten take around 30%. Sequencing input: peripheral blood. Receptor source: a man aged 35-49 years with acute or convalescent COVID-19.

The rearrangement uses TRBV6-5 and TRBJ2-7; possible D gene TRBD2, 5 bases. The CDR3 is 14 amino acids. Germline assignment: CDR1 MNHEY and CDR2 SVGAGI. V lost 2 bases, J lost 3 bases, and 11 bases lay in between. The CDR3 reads CASSYRGPLYEQYF. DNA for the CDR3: TGTGCCAGCAGTTACCGAGGGCCCCTCTACGAGCAGTACTTC.

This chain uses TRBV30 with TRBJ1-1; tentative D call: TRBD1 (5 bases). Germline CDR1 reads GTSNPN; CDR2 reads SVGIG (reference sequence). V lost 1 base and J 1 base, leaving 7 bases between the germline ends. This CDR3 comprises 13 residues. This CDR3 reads CAWSGGRNTEAFF. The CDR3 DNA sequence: TGTGCCTGGAGTGGGGGCAGGAACACTGAAGCTTTCTTT.

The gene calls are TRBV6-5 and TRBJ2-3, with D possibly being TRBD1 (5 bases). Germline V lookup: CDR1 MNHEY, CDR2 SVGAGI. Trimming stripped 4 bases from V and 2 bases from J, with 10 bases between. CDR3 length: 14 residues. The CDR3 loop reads CASSWTRDTDTQYF. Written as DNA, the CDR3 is TGTGCCAGCAGTTGGACCAGGGACACAGATACGCAGTATTTT.

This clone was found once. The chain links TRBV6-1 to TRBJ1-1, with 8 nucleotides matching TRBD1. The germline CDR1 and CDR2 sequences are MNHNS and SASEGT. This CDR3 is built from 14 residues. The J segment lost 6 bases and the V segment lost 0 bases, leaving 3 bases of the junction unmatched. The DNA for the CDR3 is TGTGCCAGCAGTGAAGCGGGGACAGGCGCTGAAGCTTTCTTT. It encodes CASSEAGTGAEAFF.

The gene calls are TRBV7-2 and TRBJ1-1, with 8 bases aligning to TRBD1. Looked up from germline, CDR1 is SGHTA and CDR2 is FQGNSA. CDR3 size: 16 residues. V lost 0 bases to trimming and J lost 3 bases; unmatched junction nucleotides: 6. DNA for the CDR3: TGTGCCAGCAGCTTAGCAGACAGGGGATGGGACACTGAAGCTTTCTTT. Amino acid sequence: CASSLADRGWDTEAFF.

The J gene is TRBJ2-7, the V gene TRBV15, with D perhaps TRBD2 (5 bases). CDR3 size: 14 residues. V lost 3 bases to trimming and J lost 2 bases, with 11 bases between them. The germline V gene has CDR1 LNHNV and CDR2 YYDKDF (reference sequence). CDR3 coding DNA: TGTGCCACCAGCAGCCGCCCGGGAACCTACGAGCAGTACTTC. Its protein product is CATSSRPGTYEQYF. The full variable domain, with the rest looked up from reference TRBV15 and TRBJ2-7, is DAMVIQNPRYQVTQFGKPVTLSCSQTLNHNVMYWYQQKSSQAPKLLFHYYDKDFNNEADTPDNFQSRRPNTSFCFLDIRSPGLGDTAMYLCATSSRPGTYEQYFGPGTRLTVT.

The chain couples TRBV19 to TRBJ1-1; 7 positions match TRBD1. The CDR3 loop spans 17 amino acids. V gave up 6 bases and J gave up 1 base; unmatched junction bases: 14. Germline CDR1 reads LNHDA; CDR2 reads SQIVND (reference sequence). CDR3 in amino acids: CASSPALGTAQNTEAFF. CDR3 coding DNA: TGTGCCAGTAGCCCAGCTCTCGGGACAGCACAGAACACTGAAGCTTTCTTT.

The CDR3 loop is CASSLDQGVRGEAFF. The CDR3 DNA is TGTGCCAGCAGCTTAGATCAGGGGGTACGCGGTGAAGCTTTCTTT. This chain joins TRBV11-2 and TRBJ1-1, with TRBD1 matching 7 bases. The V and J ends lost 0 bases and 7 bases, in that order; junction bases with no gene match: 8. The CDR3 is 15 amino acids. CDR1 and CDR2 (germline): SGHAT, FQNNGV.

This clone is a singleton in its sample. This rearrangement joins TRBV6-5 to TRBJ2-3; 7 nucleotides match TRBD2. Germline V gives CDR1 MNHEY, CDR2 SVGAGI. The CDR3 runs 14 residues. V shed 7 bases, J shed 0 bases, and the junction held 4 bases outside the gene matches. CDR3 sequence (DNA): TGTGCCAGCATCGGACTAGTAAGCACAGATACGCAGTATTTT. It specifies CASIGLVSTDTQYF.

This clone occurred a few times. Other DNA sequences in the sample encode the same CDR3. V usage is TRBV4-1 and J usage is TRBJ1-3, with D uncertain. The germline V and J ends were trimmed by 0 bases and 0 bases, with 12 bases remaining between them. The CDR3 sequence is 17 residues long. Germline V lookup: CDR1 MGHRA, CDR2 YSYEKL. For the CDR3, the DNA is TGCGCCAGCAGCCAAGATCTTCGGGGAAGCTCTGGAAACACCATATATTTT. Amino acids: CASSQDLRGSSGNTIYF.

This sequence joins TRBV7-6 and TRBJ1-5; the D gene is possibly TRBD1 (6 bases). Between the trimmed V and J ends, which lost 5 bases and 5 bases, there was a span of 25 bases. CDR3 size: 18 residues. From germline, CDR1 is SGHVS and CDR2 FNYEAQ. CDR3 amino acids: CASSRHPPGTPEYQPQHF. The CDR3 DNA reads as TGTGCCAGCAGCCGACACCCCCCCGGGACACCCGAATATCAGCCCCAGCATTTT.

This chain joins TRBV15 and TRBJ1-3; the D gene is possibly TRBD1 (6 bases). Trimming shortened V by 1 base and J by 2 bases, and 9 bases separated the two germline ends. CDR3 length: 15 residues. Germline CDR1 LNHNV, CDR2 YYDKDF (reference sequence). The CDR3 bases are TGTGCCACCAGCAGAGGGGGGGGCCCTGGAAACACCATATATTTT. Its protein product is CATSRGGGPGNTIYF.

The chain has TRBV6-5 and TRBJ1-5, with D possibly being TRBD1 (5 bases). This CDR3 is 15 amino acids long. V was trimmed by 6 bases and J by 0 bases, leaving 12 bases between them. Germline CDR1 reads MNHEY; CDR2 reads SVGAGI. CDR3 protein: CASSLRTYSNQPQHF. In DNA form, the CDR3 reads TGTGCCAGCAGCTTAAGGACATATAGCAATCAGCCCCAGCATTTT.

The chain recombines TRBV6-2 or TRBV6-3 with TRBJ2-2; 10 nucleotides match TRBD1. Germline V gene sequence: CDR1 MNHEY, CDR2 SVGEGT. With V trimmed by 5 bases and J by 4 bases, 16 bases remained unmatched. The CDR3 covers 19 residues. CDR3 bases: TGTGCCAGCAGTGCCTTATCGATGGGACAGGGGAACCCCACCGGGGAGCTGTTTTTT. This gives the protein CASSALSMGQGNPTGELFF.

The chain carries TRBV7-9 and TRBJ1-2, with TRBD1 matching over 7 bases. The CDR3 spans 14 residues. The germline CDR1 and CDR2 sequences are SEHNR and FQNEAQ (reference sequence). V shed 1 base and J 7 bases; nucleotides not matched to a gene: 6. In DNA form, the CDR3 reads TGTGCCAGCAGCTTAGAGGGGGCGCTTAGTGGCTACACCTTC. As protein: CASSLEGALSGYTF. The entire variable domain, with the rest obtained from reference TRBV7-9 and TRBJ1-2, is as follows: DTGVSQNPRHKITKRGQNVTFRCDPISEHNRLYWYRQTLGQGPEFLTYFQNEAQLEKSRLLSDRFSAERPKGSFSTLEIQRTEQGDSAMYLCASSLEGALSGYTFGSGTRLTVV.

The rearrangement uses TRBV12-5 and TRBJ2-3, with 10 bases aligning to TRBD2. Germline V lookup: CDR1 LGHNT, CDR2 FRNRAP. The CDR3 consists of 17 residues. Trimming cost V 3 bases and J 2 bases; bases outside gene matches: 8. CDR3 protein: CASGLGPAGGFTDTQYF. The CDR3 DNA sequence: TGTGCTAGTGGTTTAGGTCCAGCGGGAGGGTTCACAGATACGCAGTATTTT.

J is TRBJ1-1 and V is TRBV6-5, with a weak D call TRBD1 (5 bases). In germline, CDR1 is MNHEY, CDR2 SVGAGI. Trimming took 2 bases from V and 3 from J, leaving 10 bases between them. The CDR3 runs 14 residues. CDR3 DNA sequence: TGTGCCAGCAGTTACGGCGGAGGGGACACTGAAGCTTTCTTT. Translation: CASSYGGGDTEAFF.

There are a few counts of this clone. CDR3 in amino acids: CASTSRGGVTTDTQYF. The CDR3 DNA sequence: TGTGCCAGCACCTCTAGAGGGGGAGTCACCACAGATACGCAGTATTTT. The chain couples TRBV7-2 to TRBJ2-3; TRBD1 might be the D (6 bases). The V end lost 7 bases, the J end lost 2 bases, and 19 bases lay between the germline ends. This CDR3 has 16 residues. The germline gives CDR1 SGHTA, CDR2 FQGNSA.

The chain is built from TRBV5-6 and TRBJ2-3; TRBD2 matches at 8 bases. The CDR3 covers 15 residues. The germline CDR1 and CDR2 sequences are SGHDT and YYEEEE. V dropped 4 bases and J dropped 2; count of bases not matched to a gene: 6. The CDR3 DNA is TGTGCCAGCAGCGAGGTAGCGGGGCCCACAGATACGCAGTATTTT. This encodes CASSEVAGPTDTQYF. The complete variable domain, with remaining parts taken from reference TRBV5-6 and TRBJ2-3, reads DAGVTQSPTHLIKTRGQQVTLRCSPKSGHDTVSWYQQALGQGPQFIFQYYEEEERQRGNFPDRFSGHQFPNYSSELNVNALLLGDSALYLCASSEVAGPTDTQYFGPGTRLTVL.

CDR3 coding DNA: TGTGCCAGCAGTCGCCTTAGCGGGACCTACAATGAGCAGTTCTTC. It specifies CASSRLSGTYNEQFF. The rearrangement joins TRBV27 to TRBJ2-1; TRBD2 matches 8 bases. Germline lookup yields CDR1 MNHEY and CDR2 SMNVEV (reference sequence). J was trimmed by 2 bases and V by 5 bases; bases with no gene match: 5. The CDR3 spans 15 residues.

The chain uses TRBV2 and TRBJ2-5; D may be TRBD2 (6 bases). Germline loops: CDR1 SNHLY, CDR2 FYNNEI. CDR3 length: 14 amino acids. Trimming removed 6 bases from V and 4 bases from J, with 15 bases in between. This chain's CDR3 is CASRGGRSRETQYF. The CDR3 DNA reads TGTGCCAGCAGGGGGGGAAGAAGTCGAGAGACCCAGTACTTC.

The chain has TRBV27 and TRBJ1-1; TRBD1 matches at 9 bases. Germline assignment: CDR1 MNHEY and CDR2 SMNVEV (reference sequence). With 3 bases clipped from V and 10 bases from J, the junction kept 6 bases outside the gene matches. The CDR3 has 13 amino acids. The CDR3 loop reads CASSLLDRGTAFF. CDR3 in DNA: TGTGCCAGCAGTTTGCTCGACAGGGGGACAGCTTTCTTT.

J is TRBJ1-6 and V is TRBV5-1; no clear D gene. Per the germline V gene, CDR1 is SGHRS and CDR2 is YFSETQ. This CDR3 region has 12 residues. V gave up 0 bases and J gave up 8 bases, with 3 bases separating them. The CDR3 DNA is TGCGCCAGCAGCTTGGGGCATTCACCCCTCCACTTT. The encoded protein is CASSLGHSPLHF.

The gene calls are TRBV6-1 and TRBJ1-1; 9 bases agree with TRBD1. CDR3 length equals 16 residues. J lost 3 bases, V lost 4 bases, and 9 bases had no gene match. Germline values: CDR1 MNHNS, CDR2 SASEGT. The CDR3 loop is CASSATGGWGHTEAFF. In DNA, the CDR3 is TGTGCCAGCAGTGCCACAGGGGGCTGGGGACACACTGAAGCTTTCTTT.

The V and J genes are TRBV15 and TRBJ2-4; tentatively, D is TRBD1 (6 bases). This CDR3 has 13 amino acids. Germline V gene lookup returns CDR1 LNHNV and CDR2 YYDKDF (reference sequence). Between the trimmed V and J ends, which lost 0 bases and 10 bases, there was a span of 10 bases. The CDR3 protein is CATSRDRDTIQYF. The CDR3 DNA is TGTGCCACCAGCAGAGATCGGGACACAATTCAGTACTTC.

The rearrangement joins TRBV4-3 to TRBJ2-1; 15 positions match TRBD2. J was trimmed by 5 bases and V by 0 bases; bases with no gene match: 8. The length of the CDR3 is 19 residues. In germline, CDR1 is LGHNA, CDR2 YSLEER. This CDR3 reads CASSQDIGLAGGPDNEQFF. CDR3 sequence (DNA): TGCGCCAGCAGCCAAGATATCGGACTAGCGGGAGGGCCAGACAATGAGCAGTTCTTC.

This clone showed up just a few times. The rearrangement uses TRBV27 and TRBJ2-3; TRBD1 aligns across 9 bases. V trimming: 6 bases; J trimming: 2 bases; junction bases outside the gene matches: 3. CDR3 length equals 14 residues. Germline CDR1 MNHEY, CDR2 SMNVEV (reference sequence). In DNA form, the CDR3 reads TGTGCCAGCAGCTGGACAGGGGTCACAGATACGCAGTATTTT. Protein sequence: CASSWTGVTDTQYF.

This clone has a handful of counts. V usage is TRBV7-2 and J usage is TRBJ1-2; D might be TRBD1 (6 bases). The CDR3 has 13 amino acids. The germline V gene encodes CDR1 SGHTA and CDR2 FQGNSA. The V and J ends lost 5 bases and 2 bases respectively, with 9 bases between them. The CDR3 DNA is TGTGCCAGCAGCCCTAGGGGGAACTATGGCTACACCTTC. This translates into CASSPRGNYGYTF.

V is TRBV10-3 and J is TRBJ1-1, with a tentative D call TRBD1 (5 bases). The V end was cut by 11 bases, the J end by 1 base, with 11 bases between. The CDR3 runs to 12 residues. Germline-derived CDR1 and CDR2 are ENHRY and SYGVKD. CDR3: CAGRDTNTEAFF. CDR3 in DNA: TGTGCCGGCAGGGATACGAACACTGAAGCTTTCTTT.

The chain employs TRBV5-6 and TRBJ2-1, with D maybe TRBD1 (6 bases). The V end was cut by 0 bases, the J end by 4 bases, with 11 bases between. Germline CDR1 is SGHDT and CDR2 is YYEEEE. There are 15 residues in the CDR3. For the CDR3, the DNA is TGTGCCAGCAGCTTGGCTCAGGGGAATTACAATGAGCAGTTCTTC. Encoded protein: CASSLAQGNYNEQFF.

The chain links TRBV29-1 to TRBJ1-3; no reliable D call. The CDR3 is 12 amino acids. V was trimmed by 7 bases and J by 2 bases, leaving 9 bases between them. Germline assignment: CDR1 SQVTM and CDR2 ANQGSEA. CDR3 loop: CSARSPGNTIYF. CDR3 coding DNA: TGCAGCGCGAGGAGTCCTGGAAACACCATATATTTT.

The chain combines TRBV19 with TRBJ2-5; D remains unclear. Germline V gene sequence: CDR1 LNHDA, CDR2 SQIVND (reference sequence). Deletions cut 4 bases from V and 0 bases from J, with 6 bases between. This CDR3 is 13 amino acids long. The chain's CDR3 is CASSTQYQETQYF. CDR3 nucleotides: TGTGCCAGTAGTACGCAGTACCAAGAGACCCAGTACTTC.